The 30 T cell receptor beta chains below come from one sample, sequenced in a study of cytomegalovirus exposure and HLA in healthy donors. The assay was immunoSEQ multiplex PCR, and TCRdb's table has in-frame clones only and misses some. The sample has some 170,000 clones, around nine tenths seen once; the top ten hold approximately 2.4%. Sequenced sample: PBMCs. Receptors originate from a man younger than 35 in good health and CMV-seropositive.

The chain carries TRBV19 and TRBJ2-1; 9 bases line up with TRBD2. Trimming took 6 bases from V and 8 from J; bases not matched to a gene: 8. Germline V gives CDR1 LNHDA, CDR2 SQIVND (reference sequence). CDR3 length: 14 amino acids. CDR3 residues: CASRPAGGVDEQFF. CDR3 DNA: TGTGCCAGTAGGCCAGCGGGGGGTGTAGATGAGCAGTTCTTC.

The V gene is TRBV5-1, the J gene TRBJ1-6; D ambiguous. The CDR3 length is 13 residues. Trimming pared 6 bases from V and 6 bases from J, leaving 10 bases between. Germline assignment: CDR1 SGHRS and CDR2 YFSETQ. CDR3: CASTETGNSPLHF. CDR3 coding DNA: TGCGCCAGCACGGAGACGGGTAATTCACCCCTCCACTTT. Together with reference TRBV5-1 and TRBJ1-6, the CDR3 gives the full variable domain: KAGVTQTPRYLIKTRGQQVTLSCSPISGHRSVSWYQQTPGQGLQFLFEYFSETQRNKGNFPGRFSGRQFSNSRSEMNVSTLELGDSALYLCASTETGNSPLHFGNGTRLTVT.

The CDR3 sequence is CASSTRVGLAGPYEQYF. CDR3 DNA: TGTGCCAGTAGTACTAGGGTAGGACTAGCGGGCCCCTACGAGCAGTACTTC. This chain links TRBV19 with TRBJ2-7; TRBD2 agrees at 11 bases. CDR1 and CDR2 (germline): LNHDA, SQIVND (reference sequence). The CDR3 runs to 17 residues. V was pared by 4 bases and J by 2 bases, with 10 bases of the junction left unmatched.

The chain uses TRBV18 and TRBJ2-3; perhaps TRBD2 as D (6 bases). V lost 5 bases and J lost 0, with 12 bases in between. Germline CDR1 is KGHSH and CDR2 is LQKENI. The CDR3 consists of 15 residues. CDR3 sequence reads: CASSWGDPSTDTQYF. The CDR3 bases are TGTGCCAGCTCATGGGGGGACCCTAGCACAGATACGCAGTATTTT.

The J gene is TRBJ1-4, the V gene TRBV4-2, with D tentatively TRBD1 (6 bases). Trimming shortened V by 3 bases and J by 2 bases, and 10 bases separated the two germline ends. The germline V gene encodes CDR1 LGHNA and CDR2 YNFKEQ. This CDR3 is built from 15 residues. The CDR3 is CASSHTGPTNEKLFF. As DNA, the CDR3 is TGTGCCAGCAGCCATACAGGGCCCACTAATGAAAAACTGTTTTTT.

The chain has TRBV15 and TRBJ2-5; TRBD2 aligns across 9 bases. The CDR3 is 18 amino acids. Unmatched junction bases numbered 13, after V lost 0 bases and J lost 5 bases. Germline V gives CDR1 LNHNV, CDR2 YYDKDF (reference sequence). This chain's CDR3 is CATSREVAGATLDETQYF. CDR3 nucleotides: TGTGCCACCAGCAGAGAGGTAGCGGGAGCCACCCTGGACGAGACCCAGTACTTC.

This chain connects TRBV4-3 to TRBJ2-5, with 8 bases that match TRBD2. V lost 0 bases, J lost 4 bases, and 7 bases stayed unmatched. From germline, CDR1 is LGHNA and CDR2 YSLEER. CDR3 length equals 16 residues. DNA of the CDR3: TGCGCCAGCAGCCAAGATCCACCGGGGGGGGGAGAGACCCAGTACTTC. Translation gives CASSQDPPGGGETQYF.

The rearrangement links TRBV5-1 to TRBJ2-5, with D possibly being TRBD2 (6 bases). The CDR3 spans 12 residues. V was cut by 5 bases and J by 3 bases, with 8 bases left in between. The germline gives CDR1 SGHRS, CDR2 YFSETQ. CDR3 protein: CASRGLEETQYF. In DNA, the CDR3 is TGCGCCAGCAGGGGACTGGAAGAGACCCAGTACTTC.

The CDR3, as DNA: TGTGCCAGCACCCATGGGGTAGCGGGGTACAATGAGCAGTTCTTC. Protein: CASTHGVAGYNEQFF. The V gene is TRBV11-2, the J gene TRBJ2-1, with TRBD2 identical over 8 bases. J lost 4 bases, V lost 7 bases, and 9 bases had no gene match. The CDR3 contains 15 residues. Germline V gives CDR1 SGHAT, CDR2 FQNNGV.

V is TRBV6-1 and J is TRBJ2-7; a weak D match, TRBD2 (5 bases). Trimming removed 8 bases from V and 8 bases from J, with 16 bases in between. From germline, CDR1 is MNHNS and CDR2 SASEGT. The CDR3 runs 12 residues. As DNA, the CDR3 is TGTGCCAGCCTAGGGAGCATTTCTCAGCAGTACTTC. Translating it yields CASLGSISQQYF.

The chain has TRBV7-2 and TRBJ2-5; possible D gene TRBD2, 5 bases. V lost 4 bases, J lost 1 base, and 10 bases lay in between. Germline-derived CDR1 and CDR2 are SGHTA and FQGNSA. This CDR3 is built from 14 residues. CDR3 nucleotide sequence: TGTGCCAGCAGCTACTCGGGAATCCAAGAGACCCAGTACTTC. Translation: CASSYSGIQETQYF.

V usage is TRBV18 and J usage is TRBJ2-2; D uncertain. The V end lost 6 bases, the J end lost 0 bases, and 14 bases lay between the germline ends. CDR3 length: 16 residues. CDR1 KGHSH and CDR2 LQKENI come from the germline V gene. The CDR3 region has the DNA TGTGCCAGCTCCTATTATTCGTCCGCGAACACCGGGGAGCTGTTTTTT. Amino acid sequence: CASSYYSSANTGELFF.

V gene TRBV7-6 combines with J gene TRBJ1-3; unclear D gene. The germline CDR1 and CDR2 sequences are SGHVS and FNYEAQ. The CDR3 length is 16 residues. The germline V and J ends were trimmed by 4 bases and 2 bases, with 15 bases remaining between them. CDR3 protein: CASSYGDPPAGNTIYF. CDR3 bases: TGTGCCAGCAGCTACGGGGATCCACCGGCTGGAAACACCATATATTTT.

This rearrangement joins TRBV28 to TRBJ1-5, with D maybe TRBD1 (6 bases). The CDR3 covers 15 residues. Germline loops: CDR1 MDHEN, CDR2 SYDVKM. V was shortened by 6 bases and J by 9 bases, with 21 bases between the two germline ends. CDR3 region: CASSPVAGARLPQHF. The CDR3 nucleotides read TGTGCCAGCAGCCCTGTCGCGGGGGCAAGGTTGCCCCAGCATTTT.

V is TRBV27 and J is TRBJ1-1, with D perhaps TRBD1 (5 bases). The V gene lost 6 bases and the J gene lost 3 bases, with 14 bases spanning the gap. Germline CDR1 is MNHEY and CDR2 is SMNVEV (reference sequence). The CDR3 contains 14 residues. CDR3 region: CASSRAGDYTEAFF. The CDR3 DNA reads TGTGCCAGCAGCAGAGCGGGGGATTACACTGAAGCTTTCTTT.

The chain recombines TRBV5-4 with TRBJ2-1, with a tentative D call TRBD2 (6 bases). Per germline, CDR1 SGHNT and CDR2 YYREEE (reference sequence). This CDR3 is built from 15 residues. V lost 0 bases to trimming and J lost 6 bases, with 13 bases between them. CDR3 sequence reads: CASSLVATRSNEQFF. CDR3 coding DNA: TGTGCCAGCAGCTTGGTTGCGACTAGGAGCAATGAGCAGTTCTTC.

The rearrangement joins TRBV4-1 to TRBJ2-3; 8 positions agree with TRBD2. This CDR3 is built from 17 residues. Germline CDR1 and CDR2: MGHRA and YSYEKL. V was pared by 3 bases and J by 4 bases, with 12 bases of the junction left unmatched. The CDR3 DNA is TGCGCCAGCAGCCACAACCCTGGGACTAGTGGGGCAGATACGCAGTATTTT. It translates to CASSHNPGTSGADTQYF.

The chain joins TRBV27 to TRBJ2-1; 13 bases map to TRBD2. V trimming: 10 bases; J trimming: 4 bases; junction bases outside the gene matches: 4. Germline-derived CDR1 and CDR2 are MNHEY and SMNVEV (reference sequence). This CDR3 has 14 amino acids. CDR3 protein: CAIGTSGIYNEQFF. The CDR3 nucleotides read TGTGCCATCGGGACTAGCGGGATTTACAATGAGCAGTTCTTC.

The CDR3 region is CAWRMRPWGQPYTEAFF. The CDR3 DNA reads as TGTGCCTGGAGGATGCGACCGTGGGGACAGCCATACACTGAAGCTTTCTTT. This chain connects TRBV30 to TRBJ1-1; 7 nucleotides agree with TRBD1. The CDR3 consists of 17 residues. V lost 3 bases to trimming and J lost 3 bases; unmatched junction nucleotides: 16. CDR1 is GTSNPN, CDR2 SVGIG, per germline (reference sequence).

V usage is TRBV7-2 and J usage is TRBJ2-7, with TRBD1 as a possible D gene (6 bases). With 3 bases removed from V and 5 bases from J, the gap between germline ends came to 11 bases. CDR3 length: 13 amino acids. Germline CDR1 is SGHTA and CDR2 is FQGNSA. CDR3 nucleotide sequence: TGTGCCAGCAGCTTCCTACAGGGAAACGAGCAGTACTTC. Translated: CASSFLQGNEQYF. Based on the CDR3 plus reference TRBV7-2 and TRBJ2-7, the full variable domain is GAGVSQSPSNKVTEKGKDVELRCDPISGHTALYWYRQSLGQGLEFLIYFQGNSAPDKSGLPSDRFSAERTGGSVSTLTIQRTQQEDSAVYLCASSFLQGNEQYFGPGTRLTVT.

The chain couples TRBV18 to TRBJ2-7, with 7 bases aligning to TRBD1. V shed 3 bases and J 4 bases; nucleotides not matched to a gene: 3. The CDR3 is 13 amino acids. From germline, CDR1 is KGHSH and CDR2 LQKENI. The CDR3 coding sequence is TGTGCCAGCTCACCGGACAGGCAATACGAGCAGTACTTC. Protein product: CASSPDRQYEQYF.

Regarding this clone: The same CDR3 arises from other DNA sequences in this sample as well. The rearrangement joins TRBV7-2 to TRBJ2-7; D gene ambiguous. This CDR3 is built from 11 residues. Looked up from germline, CDR1 is SGHTA and CDR2 is FQGNSA. The V gene lost 3 bases and the J gene lost 4 bases, with 4 bases spanning the gap. The CDR3 loop reads CASSFSYEQYF. CDR3 in DNA: TGTGCCAGCAGCTTTAGTTACGAGCAGTACTTC.

V usage is TRBV11-3 and J usage is TRBJ1-6; a possible D gene is TRBD1 (6 bases). Germline CDR1 reads SGHNT; CDR2 reads YENEEA. The CDR3 consists of 19 residues. V was trimmed by 3 bases and J by 0 bases, leaving 18 bases between them. The CDR3 spells CASSFLKKTGGSYNSPLHF. In nucleotides, the CDR3 is TGTGCCAGCAGCTTTCTCAAAAAGACAGGCGGCTCCTATAATTCACCCCTCCACTTT.

This clone was detected a few times. The genes are TRBV7-2 and TRBJ2-7; TRBD1 matches at 9 bases. Looked up from germline, CDR1 is SGHTA and CDR2 is FQGNSA. V gave up 5 bases and J gave up 2 bases; unmatched junction bases: 4. The CDR3 has 14 residues. The CDR3 bases are TGTGCCAGCAGCCCCGGGACAGGGACCTACGAGCAGTACTTC. This sequence encodes CASSPGTGTYEQYF.

The chain combines TRBV19 with TRBJ1-5; 7 positions match TRBD1. The CDR3 is 17 residues long. J gave up 4 bases and V 5 bases, and 14 bases lay outside the gene matches. Germline V gene data show CDR1 as LNHDA and CDR2 as SQIVND (reference sequence). CDR3 nucleotide sequence: TGTGCCAGTAGTTCTCCTCCGGGACAGCCGCCTAATCAGCCCCAGCATTTT. Translated, it gives CASSSPPGQPPNQPQHF.

This chain uses TRBV6-6 with TRBJ2-7, with 8 bases lining up with TRBD2. V trimming: 5 bases; J trimming: 5 bases; junction bases outside the gene matches: 14. Per the germline V gene, CDR1 is MNHNY and CDR2 is SVGAGI (reference sequence). This CDR3 contains 16 residues. The CDR3 DNA reads TGTGCCAGCAGTACCCCGACCGGGACTAGATCCCACGAGCAGTACTTC. Encoded protein: CASSTPTGTRSHEQYF.

The genes are TRBV19 and TRBJ1-5; D may be TRBD1 (6 bases). This CDR3 is 15 amino acids long. Germline V lookup: CDR1 LNHDA, CDR2 SQIVND (reference sequence). V lost 7 bases, J lost 4 bases, and 17 bases lay in between. Written as DNA, the CDR3 is TGTGCCAGTAAGGTGGACAGAAGAAGGAATCAGCCCCAGCATTTT. Protein: CASKVDRRRNQPQHF.

The V gene is TRBV7-6, the J gene TRBJ1-1; the match to TRBD1 covers 7 bases. CDR1 and CDR2 (germline): SGHVS, FNYEAQ. Losses at the gene ends were 5 bases for V and 1 base for J; bases not matched to a gene: 4. The CDR3 has 14 residues. The CDR3 loop is CASSQGGRNTEAFF. The CDR3 nucleotides are TGTGCCAGCAGCCAGGGGGGCAGGAACACTGAAGCTTTCTTT.

The chain couples TRBV30 to TRBJ1-1, with no clear D. The length of the CDR3 is 13 residues. V was cut by 8 bases and J by 2 bases, with 15 bases left in between. Germline CDR1 and CDR2: GTSNPN and SVGIG (reference sequence). The CDR3: CASGGRINTEAFF. In DNA, the CDR3 is TGTGCCAGTGGAGGTCGGATAAACACTGAAGCTTTCTTT.

This rearrangement joins TRBV19 to TRBJ1-3; D might be TRBD1 (5 bases). This CDR3 has 14 residues. CDR1 and CDR2 (germline): LNHDA, SQIVND (reference sequence). Trimming stripped 3 bases from V and 4 bases from J, with 10 bases between. This CDR3 is CASSIRGAGNTIYF. CDR3 DNA: TGTGCCAGTAGTATTCGCGGGGCCGGAAACACCATATATTTT.